The 13 T cell receptor beta chains below come from one sample, sequenced in a study of response to subunit inactivated influenza vaccine. One entry per CDR3 protein results from TCRdb running MiXCR on the RT-PCR reads. The top ten hold 25% to 30% of the sample, which has 150,000 to 200,000 distinct CDR3 sequences, about 12% seen once. These data were also filed under a second study, of T cells expressing NK-cell markers. That study adds: The TCR beta cDNA came from 5'RACE template switching with UMIs.

The sequenced sample was CD8+ T cells sorted from PBMCs, obtained 11 to 12 days after vaccination. The receptors were sampled from a man aged 45 to 65 who received an inactivated influenza vaccine.

This sequence joins TRBV4-1 and TRBJ2-1; D could derive from TRBD1 or TRBD2 (6 bases each). Germline CDR1 is MGHRA and CDR2 is YSYEKL. CDR3 size: 16 residues. V shed 6 bases and J shed 0 bases, with 15 bases lying between them. The CDR3 nucleotides are TGCGCCAGCAGTCATGTGGGGGGCCCCTCCTACAATGAGCAGTTCTTC. This gives the protein CASSHVGGPSYNEQFF.

This clonotype was detected once. The genes are TRBV5-8 and TRBJ2-1; D unresolved. V lost 3 bases, J lost 6 bases, and 22 bases lay in between. There are 17 residues in the CDR3. From germline, CDR1 is SGHTS and CDR2 YDEGEE. CDR3: CASSSSLLSPYFNEQFF. The CDR3, as DNA: TGTGCCAGCAGCTCCTCCCTCCTTTCCCCTTACTTCAATGAGCAGTTCTTC.

The chain is built from TRBV28 and TRBJ2-1; D assignment may be TRBD1 or TRBD2 (6 bases each). V gave up 5 bases and J gave up 6 bases, with 23 bases separating them. This CDR3 contains 17 residues. The germline gives CDR1 MDHEN, CDR2 SYDVKM. CDR3 coding DNA: TGTGCCAGCAGTCTTCCTTCGCTAGCGAGAGGGGGCAATGAGCAGTTCTTC. Its translation is CASSLPSLARGGNEQFF.

A few counts support this clonotype. This chain uses TRBV5-8 with TRBJ2-7, with 7 positions matching TRBD1. Per the germline V gene, CDR1 is SGHTS and CDR2 is YDEGEE. The CDR3 has 14 residues. With 3 bases clipped from V and 7 bases from J, the junction kept 10 bases outside the gene matches. The CDR3 region has the DNA TGTGCCAGCAGCTCTGAGGGGGCTATACGAGAGCAGTACTTC. Translation: CASSSEGAIREQYF.

The DNA for the CDR3 is TGTGCCAGCAGCGGGGGTGGCGGGAGGGCCTACGAGCAGTACTTC. Its protein is CASSGGGGRAYEQYF. This chain joins TRBV9 and TRBJ2-7; 9 bases line up with TRBD2. Losses at the gene ends were 3 bases for V and 2 bases for J; bases not matched to a gene: 6. CDR3 length: 15 amino acids. CDR1 is SGDLS, CDR2 YYNGEE, per germline. The whole variable domain, remainder taken from reference TRBV9 and TRBJ2-7, is DSGVTQTPKHLITATGQRVTLRCSPRSGDLSVYWYQQSLDQGLQFLIQYYNGEERAKGNILERFSAQQFPDLHSELNLSSLELGDSALYFCASSGGGGRAYEQYFGPGTRLTVT.

This sequence joins TRBV13 and TRBJ2-1, with TRBD2 identical over 9 bases. With V trimmed by 6 bases and J by 2 bases, 14 bases remained unmatched. From germline, CDR1 is PRHDT and CDR2 FYEKMQ (reference sequence). CDR3 length: 18 residues. The DNA of the CDR3 is TGTGCCAGCAGGAAGGGACTAGCCACAGATATCGCCTACAATGAGCAGTTCTTC. Protein: CASRKGLATDIAYNEQFF.

This clonotype was seen repeatedly, ten times or more. This chain uses TRBV5-1 with TRBJ1-1, with 11 bases lining up with TRBD1. This CDR3 has 15 residues. Germline values: CDR1 SGHRS, CDR2 YFSETQ. V trimming: 1 base; J trimming: 4 bases; junction bases outside the gene matches: 3. CDR3 amino acids: CASSLTGTGGTEAFF. The CDR3 nucleotides are TGCGCCAGCAGCTTGACCGGGACAGGGGGCACTGAAGCTTTCTTT.

The table lists this clonotype with a few counts. The V gene is TRBV2, the J gene TRBJ2-7; TRBD1 or TRBD2 may be the D gene (5 bases each). The CDR3 contains 14 residues. V gave up 8 bases and J gave up 2 bases, with 16 bases separating them. CDR1 SNHLY and CDR2 FYNNEI come from the germline V gene. CDR3: CASEHRDGTYEQYF. CDR3 nucleotide sequence: TGTGCCAGCGAACACCGGGACGGAACCTACGAGCAGTACTTC. Filled out from reference TRBV2 and TRBJ2-7, the complete variable domain reads EPEVTQTPSHQVTQMGQEVILRCVPISNHLYFYWYRQILGQKVEFLVSFYNNEISEKSEIFDDQFSVERPDGSNFTLKIRSTKLEDSAMYFCASEHRDGTYEQYFGPGTRLTVT.

This clonotype came up a few times. The gene calls are TRBV13 and TRBJ1-1; D remains ambiguous. The germline V and J ends were trimmed by 5 bases and 0 bases, with 10 bases remaining between them. Looked up from germline, CDR1 is PRHDT and CDR2 is FYEKMQ (reference sequence). The CDR3 contains 14 residues. CDR3 DNA: TGTGCCAGCAGCGCCACCGGTCTGAACACTGAAGCTTTCTTT. Residues: CASSATGLNTEAFF.

The chain links TRBV2 to TRBJ2-7; TRBD2 might be the D (5 bases). The V end was cut by 6 bases, the J end by 3 bases, with 12 bases between. The germline V gene has CDR1 SNHLY and CDR2 FYNNEI. This CDR3 region has 13 residues. The CDR3 bases are TGTGCCAGCAGGTGGACCGAGGGCTACGAGCAGTACTTC. Protein: CASRWTEGYEQYF.

This clonotype was seen only a few times. The chain combines TRBV20-1 with TRBJ2-1, with no clear D. The length of the CDR3 is 12 residues. Germline lookup yields CDR1 DFQATT and CDR2 SNEGSKA (reference sequence). V gave up 5 bases and J gave up 6 bases, with 11 bases separating them. CDR3 nucleotides: TGCAGTGCTCCCTGGCTGGGCAATGAGCAGTTCTTC. Encoded protein: CSAPWLGNEQFF.

On this clonotype: Germline is not matched at one junction end, which may reflect a read error. V is TRBV24-1 and J is TRBJ2-1; the D is unclear. The CDR3 consists of 12 residues. CDR1 KGHDR and CDR2 SFDVKD come from the germline V gene. CDR3 nucleotides: TGTGCCACCAGGGATTCCTACAATGAGCAGTTCTTC. Translation gives CATRDSYNEQFF.

This clonotype occurred a few times. The J gene is TRBJ2-5, the V gene TRBV3-1; perhaps TRBD2 as D (6 bases). V was pared by 5 bases and J by 2 bases, with 9 bases between. The CDR3 sequence is 13 residues long. CDR1 LGHDT and CDR2 YNNKEL come from the germline V gene (reference sequence). The CDR3 coding sequence is TGTGCCAGCAGCAGGGACTTACAAGAGACCCAGTACTTC. As protein: CASSRDLQETQYF.